The clone carrying this T cell receptor beta chain has at least ten counts. Sequencing was performed with immunoSEQ multiplex PCR; in TCRdb, only in-frame clones are kept and a portion is missing. The table includes 200,000 to 250,000 clones, 70% to 90% detected once. This sample was included in a study of blood T cell repertoires in COVID-19. CDR1 is SEHNR and CDR2 is FQNEAQ in the germline V gene (reference sequence). Deletions cut 1 base from V and 5 bases from J, with 9 bases between. This CDR3 is 14 amino acids long. The specimen sequenced was peripheral blood. The receptor was derived from a man in his forties with acute or convalescent COVID-19. The V gene is TRBV7-9, the J gene TRBJ2-1; D unclear. The CDR3, as DNA: TGTGCCAGCAGCTTAGTTCTCCCCCACAATGAGCAGTTCTTC. Encoded protein: CASSLVLPHNEQFF.